This T cell receptor beta chain was found in a study of identifying expanded T cells in peripheral blood. TCRdb's copy holds only in-frame clones and misses some; the assay was immunoSEQ multiplex PCR. The profile shows under 150,000 clones, 75% to 90% of them singletons. Note on this clone: The antigen is unknown.

Points from the study as a whole: Over approximately two and four weeks, about 16.4 and 19 clones changed, versus approximately 1.1 between replicates.

This CDR3 region has 16 residues. The V gene's germline CDR1 is SGHNT and CDR2 YYREEE (reference sequence). The ends lost 4 bases at V and 3 bases at J; junction bases unmatched: 12. The sample was blood. This clonotype was sampled from a person between 18 and 75 years old in good health. The genes are TRBV5-4 and TRBJ1-2; 7 bases map to TRBD1. Here the CDR3 reads CASSARDRVGYYGYTF. Written as DNA, the CDR3 is TGTGCCAGCAGCGCCCGCGACAGGGTAGGGTACTATGGCTACACCTTC.